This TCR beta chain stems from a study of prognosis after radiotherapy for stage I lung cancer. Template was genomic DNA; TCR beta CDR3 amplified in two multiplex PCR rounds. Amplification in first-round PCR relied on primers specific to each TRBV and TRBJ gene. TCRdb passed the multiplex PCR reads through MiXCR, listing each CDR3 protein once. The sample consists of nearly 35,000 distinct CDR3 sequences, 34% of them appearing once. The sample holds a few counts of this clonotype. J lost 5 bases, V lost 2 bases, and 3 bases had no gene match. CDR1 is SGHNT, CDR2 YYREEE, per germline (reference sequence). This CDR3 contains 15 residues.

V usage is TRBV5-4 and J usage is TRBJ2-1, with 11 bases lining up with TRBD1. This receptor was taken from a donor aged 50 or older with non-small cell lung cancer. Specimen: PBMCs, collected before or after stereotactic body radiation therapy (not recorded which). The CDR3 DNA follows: TGTGCCAGCAGCTTCAGGACAGGGGGCAACAATGAGCAGTTCTTC. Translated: CASSFRTGGNNEQFF.